This T cell receptor beta chain was observed in a study of blood T cell repertoires in COVID-19. Overall study: Specimens from acute and convalescent COVID-19 originated in the United States, Italy and Spain. T cells, B-cell-depleted T cells, or PBMCs supplied cDNA or gDNA.

Authors' processing steps: Amplification of reference gene primers was used by the study to estimate nucleated cell counts. Sequencing used immunoSEQ multiplex PCR; TCRdb keeps in-frame clones, though not all of them. V and J calls and clone size are given by that table; D and trimming were obtained from the DNA. The profile covers hundreds of thousands of clones, with around 80% appearing a single time and just under 20% taken by the ten largest. V lost 0 bases, J lost 4 bases, and 8 bases lay in between. The CDR3 covers 13 residues. Germline loops: CDR1 SGDLS, CDR2 YYNGEE. The sequenced material came from peripheral blood. J is TRBJ2-7 and V is TRBV9, with D possibly TRBD1 on 6 matching bases. This TCR came from a man aged 30-40 years with active or convalescent COVID-19. The CDR3 bases are TGTGCCAGCAGCGTAGTAGGGGGTTACGAGCAGTACTTC. Its translation is CASSVVGGYEQYF.